One T cell receptor (beta chain) is described in this entry. The target antigen is unknown. The CDR3 regions of TCR beta were amplified from RNA transcripts. When the TCR CDR3 underwent first-round RT-PCR, the HTBI primer set was used. TCRdb independently ran MiXCR on the multiplex PCR reads; one entry per CDR3 protein. The data contain 500,000 to 600,000 distinct CDR3 sequences, around 20% of them singletons. The data stem from a study of T cells in Graves' hyperthyroidism and ophthalmopathy. Overall study results and limits: Before onset, by a median of approximately 6.2 months, the model predicted ophthalmopathy.

V dropped 5 bases and J dropped 0 bases, with 14 bases sitting between them. The CDR3 contains 17 residues. The germline V gene has CDR1 MNHEY and CDR2 SMNVEV (reference sequence). Active moderate-to-severe ophthalmopathy, Clinical Activity Score at least 3, NOSPECS at least 4, under 3 months' duration. The sample was blood. The TCR sequence derives from a middle-aged man with Graves' ophthalmopathy. The chain carries TRBV27 and TRBJ2-6; D is possibly TRBD1 or TRBD2 (7 bases each). In DNA form, the CDR3 reads TGTGCCAGCAGTAGGGCAGGGGGGGACTCTGGGGCCAACGTCCTGACTTTC. Amino acids: CASSRAGGDSGANVLTF.